Listed here are 8 T cell receptor delta chains from one sample, sequenced in a study of gamma-delta chains in newborns, infants, children (dated by TCRdb to about 2019). The sequencer listed for this sample is Illumina MiSeq. After TCRdb called clones again from the public reads with CATT, rows with identical DNA were merged. The sample records roughly 3,400 delta-chain clones, around 1.2% of which are singletons. The ten most abundant clones make up approximately 23% of the sample. Sequencing was performed on blood. These receptors were obtained from a child who was a newborn, infant or young child, either healthy, febrile or measles-vaccinated (not recorded which).

Details on this clone: This likely stems from a read error, as it lies one base from a far larger clone. The same CDR3 also results from other DNA sequences found in this sample. V and J are TRDV2 and TRDJ3; a weak D match, TRDD3 (6 bases). CDR1 and CDR2 (germline): GEAIGNYY, EKD. The CDR3 contains 18 residues. The CDR3 here is CACDPVGASSWDTRQMFF. DNA for the CDR3: TGTGCCTGTGACCCCGTGGGGGCCAGCTCCTGGGACACCCGACAGATGTTCTTC.

Worth noting for this clone: A far larger clone lies a single base away; this is likely a read error. This same CDR3 is encoded by further DNA sequences in the sample. The V and J genes are TRDV2 and TRDJ3; 8 nucleotides match TRDD3. Germline V gene lookup returns CDR1 GEAIGNYY and CDR2 EKD. The CDR3 has 18 amino acids. V shed 0 bases, J shed 0 bases, and the junction held 3 bases outside the gene matches. CDR3 sequence reads: CACDTGGYASWDTRQMFF. As DNA, the CDR3 is TGTGCCTGTGACACCGGGGGATATGCCTCCTGGGACACCCGACAGATGTTTTTC.

This clone is large in the sample. In the same sample, other DNA sequences code for this CDR3. The chain couples TRDV2 to TRDJ3, with 9 bases matching TRDD3. The V gene end was trimmed by 2 bases and the J gene end by 0 bases; junction bases not matched to a gene: 10. The CDR3 runs 20 residues. Germline CDR1 reads GEAIGNYY; CDR2 reads EKD. This CDR3 reads CACDILGDSFSSWDTRQMFF. CDR3 DNA: TGTGCCTGTGACATACTGGGGGACTCCTTCAGCTCCTGGGACACCCGACAGATGTTTTTC.

This clone has at least ten counts. A read error is the likely source, as a far larger clone sits one nucleotide away. Other DNA sequences in this specimen translate into the identical CDR3. The chain employs TRDV2 and TRDJ2; 10 bases line up with TRDD3. Germline CDR1 and CDR2: GEAIGNYY and EKD. This CDR3 contains 15 residues. Here the CDR3 reads CACDILGDLTAQLFF. CDR3 bases: TGTGCCTGTGACATACTGGGGGATTTGACGGCACAACTCTTCTTT.

The table lists this clone with a few counts. TCRdb lists the protein of a much larger clone for this DNA, which differs at residue 3, so this is likely a read error; the protein given here is translated from the DNA itself. The rearrangement uses TRDV2 and TRDJ1; 8 bases agree with TRDD3. The CDR3 runs to 13 residues. Germline V gene sequence: CDR1 GEAIGNYY, CDR2 EKD. The CDR3 spells CARDTGGYDKLIF. The CDR3 DNA is TGTGCCCGTGACACCGGGGGATACGATAAACTCATCTTT.

This clone came up many times. Being one base from a much bigger clone, this may be a read error. Within the sample, other DNA sequences also encode this same CDR3. J is TRDJ3 and V is TRDV2; 13 bases agree with TRDD3. From germline, CDR1 is GEAIGNYY and CDR2 EKD. This CDR3 is 19 amino acids long. Here the CDR3 DNA reads TGTGCCTGTGACACCCTACTGGGGGATACGCGCTGGGACACCCGACAGATGTTCTTC. Encoded protein: CACDTLLGDTRWDTRQMFF.

This clone was seen a handful of times. TCRdb shows a much larger clone's protein in place of this DNA's translation, and the two differ at residue 15, likely through a read error; the protein shown is translated from the DNA. The chain links TRDV2 to TRDJ3; 7 positions agree with TRDD3. In germline, CDR1 is GEAIGNYY, CDR2 EKD. CDR3 size: 18 residues. The CDR3 loop is CACDPVLGSSWDTRRMFF. The CDR3 DNA reads as TGTGCCTGTGATCCCGTACTGGGGAGCTCCTGGGACACCCGACGGATGTTTTTC.

This clone was counted only a few times. This likely traces to a read error, being one base from a far larger clone. The sample holds other DNA sequences that translate to the same CDR3. The rearrangement uses TRDV2 and TRDJ3, with 13 bases identical to TRDD3. This CDR3 region has 21 residues. Germline V gene sequence: CDR1 GEAIGNYY, CDR2 EKD. This chain's CDR3 is CACDTATGGYASSWDTRQMFF. CDR3 nucleotides: TGTGCCTGTGACACCGCCACTGGGGGATACGCAAGCTCCTGGGACACCCGGCAGATGTTTTTC.